This TCR beta chain was recorded in a study of T cell changes during pregnancy in multiple sclerosis. The protocol was immunoSEQ multiplex PCR, while the TCRdb copy is restricted to in-frame clones and leaves out a portion. This sample yields just under 65,000 clones, of which around 92% are seen a single time; 2% to 2.5% belongs to the top ten. CDR3 length: 14 residues. V trimming: 5 bases; J trimming: 3 bases; junction bases outside the gene matches: 3. Germline V gives CDR1 SGHTA, CDR2 FQGNSA. The sequencing here drew on peripheral blood, taken in the third trimester of pregnancy. This clonotype was obtained from a female donor in good health, enrolled as a control in a pregnancy study. The chain employs TRBV7-2 and TRBJ2-3; 9 bases align to TRBD2. DNA for the CDR3: TGTGCCAGCAGCGGCACTAGCGGGACAGATACGCAGTATTTT. Its protein is CASSGTSGTDTQYF.